This TCR beta chain was sequenced in a study of CD8 T cells in ankylosing spondylitis. Findings and limits, study-wide: Matched ankylosing spondylitis synovial fluid reportedly showed significant enrichment of disease-linked clones. Several of the motif variants were reported before in synovial fluid and blood from reactive arthritis. One TCR beta motif, made up of fewer than 10 highly homologous variants, appeared characteristic of ankylosing spondylitis blood. With a CD8+ phenotype, disease-linked clones were relatively rare in peripheral blood.

This clonotype turned up a few times. Its target is not known. In making TCR beta libraries, quantitative 5'-RACE with molecular barcodes was used. TCRdb ran MiXCR on the 5' RACE reads and lists one entry per CDR3 protein. The data contain approximately 500,000 distinct CDR3 sequences, 10% to 15% of them singletons. This CDR3 has 13 residues. Looked up from germline, CDR1 is SGHVS and CDR2 is FQNEAQ. Trimming shortened V by 5 bases and J by 9 bases, and 11 bases separated the two germline ends. Sequences were obtained from blood, either unsorted or a sorted T cell fraction (not recorded which). The TCR comes from a male donor with ankylosing spondylitis. The gene calls are TRBV7-8 and TRBJ1-6; D possibly corresponds to TRBD1 (6 bases). The CDR3 loop is CASSEGQFSPLHF. For the CDR3, the DNA is TGTGCCAGCAGCGAAGGACAGTTTTCACCCCTCCACTTT.